Each of the 5 T cell receptor beta chains below was sequenced from the same sample in a study of metastatic and nonmetastatic thyroid tumors. Through MiXCR, TCRdb re-clonotyped the PCR reads. The sample lists about 4,300 clones; around 38% were seen once. Thyroid surgery took place with no prior treatment in any patient. Sequenced input: tumor tissue. Source of these receptors: a male donor with papillary thyroid cancer or a benign thyroid nodule (not recorded which). Some clones in this sample may be carry-over from other donors' samples.

This clone has just a few counts. The V gene is TRBV28, the J gene TRBJ1-1; D is ambiguous. The CDR3 has 16 amino acids. Germline V gene sequence: CDR1 MDHEN, CDR2 SYDVKM. The V and J ends lost 4 bases and 4 bases respectively, with 19 bases between them. DNA for the CDR3: TGTGCCAGCAGTTCAGATGGGTGGGCAACGGCCACTGAAGCTTTCTTT. Amino acids: CASSSDGWATATEAFF. Variable domain in full (rest from reference TRBV28 and TRBJ1-1): DVKVTQSSRYLVKRTGEKVFLECVQDMDHENMFWYRQDPGLGLRLIYFSYDVKMKEKGDIPEGYSVSREKKERFSLILESASTNQTSMYLCASSSDGWATATEAFFGQGTRLTVV.

This clone showed up just a few times. For the CDR3, the DNA is TGTGCCAGCAGACAGGGGTCCTACAATGAGCAGTTCTTC. Protein product: CASRQGSYNEQFF. The chain combines TRBV6-1 with TRBJ2-1, with 7 bases aligning to TRBD1. The length of the CDR3 is 13 residues. With 6 bases clipped from V and 1 base from J, the junction kept 0 bases outside the gene matches. Germline-derived CDR1 and CDR2 are MNHNS and SASEGT.

This clone was seen a handful of times. The chain carries TRBV6-1 and TRBJ1-2; the match to TRBD1 covers 7 bases. CDR1 and CDR2 from the germline V gene are MNHNS and SASEGT. Trimming took 5 bases from V and 6 from J; bases not matched to a gene: 9. The CDR3 length is 14 residues. CDR3 region: CASSHRDRPNGYTF. CDR3 coding DNA: TGTGCCAGCAGTCACCGGGACAGACCTAATGGCTACACCTTC.

The V and J genes are TRBV7-2 and TRBJ2-2, with a weak D call TRBD2 (6 bases). V lost 7 bases and J 4 bases, leaving 13 bases between the germline ends. This CDR3 region has 14 residues. The V gene's germline CDR1 is SGHTA and CDR2 FQGNSA. CDR3 protein: CASTQTSTTGELFF. In DNA, the CDR3 is TGTGCCAGCACCCAGACTAGTACCACCGGGGAGCTGTTTTTT.

The chain uses TRBV18 and TRBJ2-7, with TRBD2 matching over 14 bases. The ends lost 3 bases at V and 6 bases at J; junction bases unmatched: 4. The CDR3 has 15 residues. CDR1 KGHSH and CDR2 LQKENI come from the germline V gene. CDR3 in DNA: TGTGCCAGCTCACCGGGACTAGCGGGAGCTCTCGAGCAGTACTTC. This encodes CASSPGLAGALEQYF.